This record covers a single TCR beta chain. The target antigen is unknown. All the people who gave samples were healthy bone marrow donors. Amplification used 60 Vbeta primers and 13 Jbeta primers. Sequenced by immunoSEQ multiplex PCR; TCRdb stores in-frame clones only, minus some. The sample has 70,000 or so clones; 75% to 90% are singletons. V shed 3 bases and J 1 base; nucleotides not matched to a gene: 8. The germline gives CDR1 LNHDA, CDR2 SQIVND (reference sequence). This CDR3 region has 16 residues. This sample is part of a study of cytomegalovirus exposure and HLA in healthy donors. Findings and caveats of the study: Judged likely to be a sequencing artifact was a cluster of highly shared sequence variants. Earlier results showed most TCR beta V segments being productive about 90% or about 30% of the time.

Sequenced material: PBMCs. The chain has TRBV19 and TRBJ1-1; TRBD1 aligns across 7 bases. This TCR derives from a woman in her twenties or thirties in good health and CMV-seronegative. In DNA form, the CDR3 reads TGTGCCAGTAGTATTGGAGCCGGGACAGCGAACACTGAAGCTTTCTTT. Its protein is CASSIGAGTANTEAFF.